A few counts support the clone carrying this T cell receptor beta chain. Each CDR3 protein gets one entry after TCRdb re-called the RT-PCR reads with MiXCR. The sample consists of about 150,000 distinct CDR3 sequences, roughly two fifths of them appearing once. This record comes from a study of patients and donors after allogeneic stem cell transplantation. CDR1 SGHTA and CDR2 FQGNSA come from the germline V gene. The junction had 4 bases not matched to a gene; V was cut back by 8 bases and J by 2 bases. The CDR3 sequence is 13 residues long. The gene calls are TRBV7-2 and TRBJ2-3; TRBD2 matches at 7 bases. The sequence was collected from a human donor who was either an allogeneic HSCT recipient or a stem cell or donor lymphocyte infusion donor (not recorded which). It is not recorded whose cells these are; they may come from a transplant donor. What was sequenced was blood, either unsorted or a sorted T cell fraction (not recorded which). The CDR3: CASGGGNTDTQYF. In DNA, the CDR3 is TGTGCCAGCGGCGGGGGAAACACAGATACGCAGTATTTT.